Listed here is a single T cell receptor (beta chain). The sample originates from a study of cytomegalovirus exposure and HLA in healthy donors. Primers for the PCR totalled 60 Vbeta and 13 Jbeta. Here immunoSEQ multiplex PCR was the method, and the copy in TCRdb shows in-frame clones only, minus some. Of over 150,000 clones in the sample, approximately 81% were seen once. Trimming cost V 5 bases and J 5 bases; bases outside gene matches: 8. Looked up from germline, CDR1 is SGDLS and CDR2 is YYNGEE. The CDR3 covers 14 residues. The material sequenced was PBMCs. This receptor was identified in a woman aged 25-40 years in good health and CMV-seropositive. The chain has TRBV9 and TRBJ2-7, with 9 bases fitting TRBD1. The CDR3 nucleotides are TGTGCCAGCAGTAAAGGACAGGGGTTCCACGAGCAGTACTTC. This codes for CASSKGQGFHEQYF.